Detailed here is one TCR beta chain. The sample comes from a study of somatic mutations in cytotoxic T cells in rheumatoid arthritis. In the study overall: Including V beta1+ cells that were sequenced for TCRB, some T-cell populations stained with V beta antibodies were flow-sorted at nearly 100% purity.

Repertoires were generated with immunoSEQ multiplex PCR, while TCRdb's copy carries only in-frame clones and drops some. Of over 15,000 clones detected, less than 90% appear once; the ten largest clones hold 15%. Positively selected by magnetic beads, CD4+ and CD8+ cells were purity-checked by flow cytometry. The clonotype comes from a man between 40 and 49 years old in good health. The material sequenced was CD8+ T cells sorted from blood.

The CDR3 DNA sequence: TGTGCCAGCAGTTGGCTAGCGGGAGGAGATACGCAGTATTTT. This gives the protein CASSWLAGGDTQYF. The chain joins TRBV27 to TRBJ2-3, with 11 positions matching TRBD2. V lost 4 bases to trimming and J lost 5 bases; unmatched junction nucleotides: 2. CDR1 and CDR2 (germline): MNHEY, SMNVEV (reference sequence). The CDR3 covers 14 residues.